The clone carrying this T cell receptor beta chain was recorded many times. The TCR library was built from RNA with a 3' RACE protocol and unique molecular identifiers. Using its own MiXCR run on the 3' RACE reads, TCRdb lists one record per CDR3 protein. Found here are tens of thousands of distinct CDR3 sequences, around 4% of them singletons; the top ten hold 0.6% to 0.85%. This CDR3 has 16 residues. Germline values: CDR1 LGHDT, CDR2 YNNKEL (reference sequence). V was clipped by 1 base and J by 4 bases, with 15 bases between them. Treatment meaning: PENTA 11 planned treatment interruption arm or continuous ART arm. The data stem from a study of HIV-infected children after antiretroviral therapy interruption. Study-level background: Children had CD4+ above 500, viral load below 50 copies/ml, either treatment arm. For the interruption arm, samples span week 0 through about 3 years after study end.

This clonotype was sampled from a pool of human donors with HIV. The chain joins TRBV3-1 to TRBJ2-3; tentative D call: TRBD2 (6 bases). The sequencing used CD45RA+ CD4+ T cells from PBMCs, pooled from several time points, collected from a donor given antiretroviral therapy, either interrupted or continuous. Indicated subset: naive CD4+ CD45RA+ CD45RO- T cells. The CDR3 nucleotides are TGTGCCAGCAGCCAAGTTCACGGGGGTCCGGCAGATACGCAGTATTTT. This translates into CASSQVHGGPADTQYF.